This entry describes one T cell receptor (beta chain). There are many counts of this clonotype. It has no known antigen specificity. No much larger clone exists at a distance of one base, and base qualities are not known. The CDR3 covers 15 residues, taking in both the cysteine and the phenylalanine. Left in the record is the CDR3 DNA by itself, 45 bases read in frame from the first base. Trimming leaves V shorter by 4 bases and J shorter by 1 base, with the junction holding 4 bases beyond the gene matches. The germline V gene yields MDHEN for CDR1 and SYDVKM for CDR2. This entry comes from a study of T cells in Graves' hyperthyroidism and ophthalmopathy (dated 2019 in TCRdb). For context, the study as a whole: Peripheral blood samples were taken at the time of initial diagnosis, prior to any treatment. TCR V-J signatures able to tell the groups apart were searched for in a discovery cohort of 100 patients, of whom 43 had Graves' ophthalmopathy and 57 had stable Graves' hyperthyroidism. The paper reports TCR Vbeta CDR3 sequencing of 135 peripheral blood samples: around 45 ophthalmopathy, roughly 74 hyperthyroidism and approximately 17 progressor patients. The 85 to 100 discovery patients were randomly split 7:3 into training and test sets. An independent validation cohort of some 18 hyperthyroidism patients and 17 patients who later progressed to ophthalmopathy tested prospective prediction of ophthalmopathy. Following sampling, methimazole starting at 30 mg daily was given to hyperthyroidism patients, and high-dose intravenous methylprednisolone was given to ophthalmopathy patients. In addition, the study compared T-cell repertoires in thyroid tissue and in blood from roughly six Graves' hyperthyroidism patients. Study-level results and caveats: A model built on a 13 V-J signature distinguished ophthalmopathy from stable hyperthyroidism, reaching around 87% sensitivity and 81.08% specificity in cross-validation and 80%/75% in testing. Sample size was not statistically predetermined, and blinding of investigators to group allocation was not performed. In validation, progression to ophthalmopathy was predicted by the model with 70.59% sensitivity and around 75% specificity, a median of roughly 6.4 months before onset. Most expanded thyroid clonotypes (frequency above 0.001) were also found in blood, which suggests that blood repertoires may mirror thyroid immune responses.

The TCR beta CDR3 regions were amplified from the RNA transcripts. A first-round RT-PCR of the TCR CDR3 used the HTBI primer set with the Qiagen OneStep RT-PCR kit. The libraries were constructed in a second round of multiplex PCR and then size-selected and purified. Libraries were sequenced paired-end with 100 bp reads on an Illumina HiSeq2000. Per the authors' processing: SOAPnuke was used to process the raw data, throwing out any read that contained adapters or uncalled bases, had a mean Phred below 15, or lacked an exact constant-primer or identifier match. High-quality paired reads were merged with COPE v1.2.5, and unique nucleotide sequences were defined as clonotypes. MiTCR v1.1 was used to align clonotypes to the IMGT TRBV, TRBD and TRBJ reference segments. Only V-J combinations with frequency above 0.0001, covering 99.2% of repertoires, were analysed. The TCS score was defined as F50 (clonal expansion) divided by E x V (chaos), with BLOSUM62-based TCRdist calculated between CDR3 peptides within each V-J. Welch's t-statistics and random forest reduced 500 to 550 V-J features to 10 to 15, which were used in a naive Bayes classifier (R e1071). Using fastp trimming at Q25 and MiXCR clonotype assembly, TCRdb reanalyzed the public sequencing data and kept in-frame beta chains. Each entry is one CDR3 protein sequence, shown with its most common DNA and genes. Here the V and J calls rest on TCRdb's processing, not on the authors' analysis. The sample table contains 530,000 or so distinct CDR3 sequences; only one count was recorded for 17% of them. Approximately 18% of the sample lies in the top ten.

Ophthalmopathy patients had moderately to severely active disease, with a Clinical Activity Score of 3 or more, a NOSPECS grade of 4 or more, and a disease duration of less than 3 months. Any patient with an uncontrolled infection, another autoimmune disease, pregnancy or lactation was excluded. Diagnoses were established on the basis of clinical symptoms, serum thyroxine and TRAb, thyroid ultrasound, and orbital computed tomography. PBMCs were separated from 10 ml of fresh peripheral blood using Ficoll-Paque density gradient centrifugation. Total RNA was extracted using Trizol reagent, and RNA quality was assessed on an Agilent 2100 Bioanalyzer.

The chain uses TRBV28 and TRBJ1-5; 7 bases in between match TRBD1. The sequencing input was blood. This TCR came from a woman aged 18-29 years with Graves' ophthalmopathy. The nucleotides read TGTGCCAGCAGTTCACAGGGGATAAGCAATCAGCCCCAGCATTTT. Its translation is CASSSQGISNQPQHF.